This is a list of T cell receptor beta chains from one sample in a study of T cell repertoires in cytomegalovirus infection. MiXCR, applied by TCRdb to the reads, yields one record per CDR3 protein. The profile shows approximately 500,000 distinct CDR3 sequences, 16% of them singletons. The specimen sequenced was CD8+ T cells from PBMCs. These receptors came from a human donor in good health (CMV status not recorded). Some clones in this sample may be carry-over from other donors' samples. The conserved cysteine and the conserved F or W are not part of the CDR3 here.

j_call: TRBJ2-1; v_call: TRBV9; cdr3_aa: ASSPTGTLRNEQF
j_call: TRBJ2-5; v_call: TRBV12-5; cdr3_aa: ASGLPQETQY
j_call: TRBJ2-2; v_call: TRBV29-1; cdr3_aa: SVGLLDTGELF
j_call: TRBJ2-1; v_call: TRBV9; cdr3_aa: ASSVWSADNEQF
j_call: TRBJ2-7; v_call: TRBV7-2; cdr3_aa: ASSGGQGGYEQY
j_call: TRBJ1-2; v_call: TRBV24-1; cdr3_aa: ATSTGRQEYNYGYT
j_call: TRBJ1-2; v_call: TRBV5-4; cdr3_aa: ASSVGTSAAYGYT
j_call: TRBJ1-1; v_call: TRBV15; cdr3_aa: ATSRDLGGDTEAF
j_call: TRBJ2-7; v_call: TRBV6-2/TRBV6-3; cdr3_aa: ASSQRTGGTYEQY
j_call: TRBJ1-6; v_call: TRBV25-1; cdr3_aa: ASSEFPGRSPLH